This passage covers 14 T cell receptor beta chains from one sample sequenced in a study of cytotoxic CD8 clonotypes in ibrutinib-treated CLL. Profiled with immunoSEQ multiplex PCR; TCRdb holds only in-frame clones, not every one. The repertoire holds about 120,000 clones, with about 53% as singletons. Material: PBMCs, obtained after 24 months of ibrutinib treatment. The receptors derive from a human donor with chronic lymphocytic leukemia.

The chain links TRBV4-1 to TRBJ2-7; the match to TRBD1 covers 8 bases. This CDR3 spans 15 amino acids. Trimming at V came to 8 bases and at J to 1 base, leaving 10 bases not matched to a gene. CDR1 and CDR2 from the germline V gene are MGHRA and YSYEKL. CDR3 residues: CASALGTGSSYEQYF. The CDR3 DNA is TGCGCCAGCGCCCTCGGGACAGGCTCATCCTACGAGCAGTACTTC.

V is TRBV13 and J is TRBJ2-2, with D possibly matching TRBD1 (7 bases). CDR3 length: 15 residues. Trimming took 5 bases from V and 3 from J, leaving 13 bases between them. CDR1 and CDR2 (germline): PRHDT, FYEKMQ (reference sequence). CDR3 nucleotides: TGTGCCAGCAGCCATCCCAGGGGGGACACCGGGGAGCTGTTTTTT. Amino acid sequence: CASSHPRGDTGELFF.

The CDR3 DNA follows: TGTGCCAGCAGCCTAGGGGATTACGAGCAGTACTTC. As protein: CASSLGDYEQYF. The chain uses TRBV7-8 and TRBJ2-7, with D perhaps TRBD1 (5 bases). The CDR3 extends over 12 amino acids. V dropped 5 bases and J dropped 4 bases, with 9 bases sitting between them. Germline CDR1 reads SGHVS; CDR2 reads FQNEAQ.

Here the CDR3 reads CASTRQGTYNEQFF. CDR3 in DNA: TGTGCCAGCACCAGACAGGGGACCTACAATGAGCAGTTCTTC. This rearrangement joins TRBV6-5 to TRBJ2-1; 8 bases line up with TRBD1. With V trimmed by 7 bases and J by 2 bases, 4 bases remained unmatched. Per germline, CDR1 MNHEY and CDR2 SVGAGI. The CDR3 loop spans 14 amino acids.

This sequence joins TRBV5-1 and TRBJ2-5; D is possibly TRBD2 (6 bases). V lost 3 bases and J lost 7, with 22 bases in between. CDR3 length equals 16 residues. CDR1 and CDR2 (germline): SGHRS, YFSETQ. Here the CDR3 DNA reads TGCGCCAGCAGCTACGGCCTGGGCGGGACCCCCAGGACCCAGTACTTC. This gives the protein CASSYGLGGTPRTQYF.

The V and J genes are TRBV5-6 and TRBJ2-7; maybe TRBD1 (5 bases). CDR3 size: 14 residues. CDR1 is SGHDT and CDR2 is YYEEEE in the germline V gene. The V gene lost 5 bases and the J gene lost 0 bases, with 12 bases spanning the gap. The CDR3 coding sequence is TGTGCCAGCAGTTCCAGGGTGGGCTCCTACGAGCAGTACTTC. Its protein product is CASSSRVGSYEQYF.

The chain links TRBV4-2 to TRBJ2-3, with 9 bases that match TRBD2. CDR1 LGHNA and CDR2 YNFKEQ come from the germline V gene. Germline trimming cut 2 bases from V and 2 bases from J; bases unmatched to any gene: 8. The length of the CDR3 is 17 residues. CDR3 sequence (DNA): TGTGCCAGCAGCCAAAGGTTCGTAGCGGGGGACACAGATACGCAGTATTTT. Its protein is CASSQRFVAGDTDTQYF.

The rearrangement uses TRBV19 and TRBJ1-1, with TRBD1 matching over 9 bases. Per the germline V gene, CDR1 is LNHDA and CDR2 is SQIVND (reference sequence). CDR3 length: 13 residues. The V and J ends lost 7 bases and 3 bases, in that order; junction bases with no gene match: 3. The CDR3 here is CASKTGGYTEAFF. The CDR3 nucleotides are TGTGCCAGTAAGACAGGGGGGTACACTGAAGCTTTCTTT.

The chain uses TRBV5-4 and TRBJ2-1; 8 bases fit TRBD1. CDR3 size: 15 residues. Germline CDR1 and CDR2: SGHNT and YYREEE (reference sequence). V was clipped by 0 bases and J by 1 base; unmatched bases: 0. The CDR3 nucleotides read TGTGCCAGCAGCTTGGGGACAGGGTCCTACAATGAGCAGTTCTTC. Amino acids: CASSLGTGSYNEQFF.

The chain carries TRBV6-6 and TRBJ2-3; 7 bases map to TRBD1. V was pared by 2 bases and J by 1 base, with 6 bases of the junction left unmatched. Germline V lookup: CDR1 MNHNY, CDR2 SVGAGI (reference sequence). The CDR3 contains 16 residues. The CDR3 DNA is TGTGCCAGCAGTTACGACAGGGACGTTGGCACAGATACGCAGTATTTT. Its protein is CASSYDRDVGTDTQYF.

The rearrangement uses TRBV18 and TRBJ2-2, with D possibly TRBD2 on 6 matching bases. The CDR3 contains 13 residues. V gave up 6 bases and J gave up 5 bases, with 10 bases separating them. Germline V CDR1 and CDR2: KGHSH, LQKENI. In DNA, the CDR3 is TGTGCCAGCTCGCAAGCGGGTACCGGGGAGCTGTTTTTT. This gives the protein CASSQAGTGELFF.

This clone was detected only a few times. CDR3 region: CASSYGTEPYEQYF. CDR3 DNA sequence: TGTGCCAGCAGTTACGGGACGGAACCCTACGAGCAGTACTTC. The V and J genes are TRBV6-6 and TRBJ2-7; D possibly matches TRBD1 or TRBD2 (5 bases each). The germline CDR1 and CDR2 sequences are MNHNY and SVGAGI (reference sequence). This CDR3 is built from 14 residues. Trimming took 2 bases from V and 2 from J, leaving 10 bases between them.

The genes are TRBV6-6 and TRBJ2-7, with D unclear. Germline assignment: CDR1 MNHNY and CDR2 SVGAGI (reference sequence). The CDR3 is 13 amino acids. The V end lost 0 bases, the J end lost 3 bases, and 6 bases lay between the germline ends. CDR3 nucleotides: TGTGCCAGCAGTTACTCTCAGGTCTACGAGCAGTACTTC. It codes for CASSYSQVYEQYF.

The chain uses TRBV10-3 and TRBJ1-1; 7 positions agree with TRBD1. Germline V lookup: CDR1 ENHRY, CDR2 SYGVKD. This CDR3 is 13 amino acids long. The ends lost 2 bases at V and 8 bases at J; junction bases unmatched: 5. Written as DNA, the CDR3 is TGTGCCATCAGTGAGAGTGACAGGGCGGAAGCTTTCTTT. This sequence encodes CAISESDRAEAFF.